Following are 8 T cell receptor beta chains from one sample sequenced in a study of cytomegalovirus exposure and HLA in healthy donors. PCR used 60 Vbeta primers and 13 Jbeta primers. Generated by immunoSEQ multiplex PCR, the TCRdb table keeps only in-frame clones and is missing some. The data show almost 95,000 clones, 69% seen once. Sequenced: PBMCs. The source of these receptors is a man in his fifties in good health and CMV-seronegative.

J is TRBJ2-5 and V is TRBV5-1; D is unclear. V lost 0 bases and J 1 base, leaving 7 bases between the germline ends. This CDR3 comprises 14 residues. In germline, CDR1 is SGHRS, CDR2 YFSETQ. The CDR3, as DNA: TGCGCCAGCAGCTTGGGTACTTTCCAAGAGACCCAGTACTTC. It codes for CASSLGTFQETQYF.

The chain has TRBV5-4 and TRBJ1-2; tentative D call: TRBD1 (6 bases). V lost 3 bases and J 4 bases, leaving 7 bases between the germline ends. Germline V CDR1 and CDR2: SGHNT, YYREEE (reference sequence). CDR3 length: 12 residues. CDR3 DNA: TGTGCCAGCAGCTCGGACAGCTATGGCTACACCTTC. This sequence encodes CASSSDSYGYTF.

The V and J genes are TRBV4-1 and TRBJ1-2, with D perhaps TRBD1 (5 bases). Between the trimmed V and J ends, which lost 0 bases and 8 bases, there was a span of 10 bases. CDR1 and CDR2 from the germline V gene are MGHRA and YSYEKL. The CDR3 contains 13 residues. The CDR3 DNA reads TGCGCCAGCAGCCAAGATTCGCGGGGCGGCTACACCTTC. Translated: CASSQDSRGGYTF.

CDR3 amino acids: CSVQGVSGNTIYF. In DNA form, the CDR3 reads TGCAGCGTCCAGGGTGTATCTGGAAACACCATATATTTT. The chain couples TRBV29-1 to TRBJ1-3; D may be TRBD1 (5 bases). Looked up from germline, CDR1 is SQVTM and CDR2 is ANQGSEA. The CDR3 covers 13 residues. V lost 6 bases and J 1 base, leaving 10 bases between the germline ends.

This chain joins TRBV27 and TRBJ2-4; D gene ambiguous. From germline, CDR1 is MNHEY and CDR2 SMNVEV (reference sequence). The CDR3 length is 16 residues. Trimming pared 5 bases from V and 0 bases from J, leaving 14 bases between. CDR3 residues: CASSVQRELAKNIQYF. The CDR3 DNA reads as TGTGCCAGCAGTGTCCAGCGCGAACTAGCCAAAAACATTCAGTACTTC.

This clone occurred a few times. The CDR3 nucleotides are TGTGCCAGCAGCCCCAGACAGGCCGTGGTATATGGCTACACCTTC. Its translation is CASSPRQAVVYGYTF. This chain joins TRBV7-2 and TRBJ1-2; tentatively, D is TRBD1 (6 bases). The CDR3 is 15 residues long. The V and J ends lost 5 bases and 5 bases respectively, with 18 bases between them. CDR1 SGHTA and CDR2 FQGNSA come from the germline V gene.

This clone was recorded only once. The chain combines TRBV7-8 with TRBJ1-1; no firm D call. The CDR3 loop spans 16 amino acids. Trimming stripped 5 bases from V and 1 base from J, with 17 bases between. Germline V gives CDR1 SGHVS, CDR2 FQNEAQ. CDR3 protein: CASSPRLALGNTEAFF. CDR3 DNA sequence: TGTGCCAGCAGCCCAAGACTTGCCCTGGGGAACACTGAAGCTTTCTTT.

This clone turned up a few times. The rearrangement uses TRBV6-5 and TRBJ2-3; 8 nucleotides align to TRBD2. Germline CDR1 is MNHEY and CDR2 is SVGAGI. V trimming: 6 bases; J trimming: 0 bases; junction bases outside the gene matches: 5. The CDR3 is 15 amino acids. DNA of the CDR3: TGTGCCAGCAGAACCAGCGGGGGTAGCACAGATACGCAGTATTTT. Amino acids: CASRTSGGSTDTQYF.